This T cell receptor (beta chain) came from a study of T cells in Graves' hyperthyroidism and ophthalmopathy. About the research overall: Peripheral blood was drawn at first diagnosis, prior to all treatment. Study outcomes and limitations: Researchers found most expanded thyroid clonotypes above 0.001 in blood as well.

Ophthalmopathy patients all had a Clinical Activity Score of at least 3, a NOSPECS grade of at least 4 and disease under 3 months old. Cells are PBMCs isolated from 10 ml of fresh blood. TCR beta CDR3 regions were amplified from RNA. RT-PCR in the first round (using the HTBI primer set) targeted the TCR CDR3. MiXCR, run by TCRdb on the multiplex PCR reads, gives a single entry per CDR3 protein. The table records 500,000 or so distinct CDR3 sequences, roughly 15% of them present only once. This clonotype was found many times. Its specificity is not known. The ends were cut back, 3 bases at V and 6 bases at J, with 12 bases in the middle. In germline, CDR1 is DFQATT, CDR2 SNEGSKA (reference sequence). The CDR3 is made up of 13 amino acids.

The chain uses TRBV20-1 and TRBJ1-5; possibly TRBD1 for D (5 bases). This TCR was sampled from a woman aged 25 to 39 with Graves' ophthalmopathy. Material: blood. The CDR3 loop reads CSASLPGIQPQHF. In nucleotides, the CDR3 is TGCAGTGCTAGTCTCCCAGGGATTCAGCCCCAGCATTTT.